Listed below are T cell receptor beta chains from one sample, sequenced in a study of cytomegalovirus exposure and HLA in healthy donors. Here immunoSEQ multiplex PCR was the method, and the copy in TCRdb shows in-frame clones only, minus some. The data contain approximately 140,000 clones, about 60% of them singletons. The specimen was PBMCs. These receptor sequences come from a woman aged 55 to 70 in good health and CMV-seropositive. The CDR3 runs from the conserved cysteine through the conserved F or W. D genes are given only for firm matches. Rows may omit the clone size; those that give it use once, few, many or a size class.

clone_size j_call v_call d_call cdr3_aa cdr3_nt
. TRBJ1-2 TRBV6-5 TRBD1 CASLPGTATNYGYTF TGTGCCAGTCTCCCCGGGACAGCAACTAACTATGGCTACACCTTC
few TRBJ2-1 TRBV11-2 TRBD1 CASSLRQGPTYNEQFF TGTGCCAGCAGCCTACGACAGGGGCCAACCTACAATGAGCAGTTCTTC
. TRBJ2-6 TRBV7-9 . CASSLRGGATGGANVLTF TGTGCCAGCAGCCTCCGCGGCGGGGCCACGGGGGGGGCCAACGTCCTGACTTTC
. TRBJ2-7 TRBV10-3 TRBD2 CAISSLRASGGYEQYF TGTGCCATCAGTTCTCTAAGGGCTAGCGGGGGCTACGAGCAGTACTTC
. TRBJ2-3 TRBV25-1 TRBD2 CASSMGTSGMTDTQYF TGTGCCAGCAGTATGGGGACTAGCGGGATGACAGATACGCAGTATTTT
. TRBJ1-1 TRBV28 . CASLVYRGGIAEAFF TGTGCTAGCCTTGTATATAGAGGGGGAATCGCTGAAGCTTTCTTT
few TRBJ2-2 TRBV28 . CASRSSGTGELFF TGTGCCAGCAGGTCATCGGGTACCGGGGAGCTGTTTTTT
. TRBJ1-4 TRBV29-1 TRBD1 CSVLGDRESATNEKLFF TGCAGCGTATTGGGGGACAGGGAATCTGCAACTAATGAAAAACTGTTTTTT
. TRBJ2-3 TRBV5-1 TRBD2 CASSLGLADSTDTQYF TGCGCCAGCAGCTTGGGACTAGCGGATAGCACAGATACGCAGTATTTT
. TRBJ2-4 TRBV15 . CATSRDSAERNIQYF TGTGCCACCAGCAGAGATTCCGCGGAGAGGAACATTCAGTACTTC